This TCR beta chain was sequenced in a study of early T cells in non-severe SARS-CoV-2 infection. The overall study: The study sequenced bulk RNA from unsorted whole blood, with chains unpaired. Study-wide results and caveats: The study's VDJdb matching favored anti-spike CD8 responses and missed private and CD4 specificities.

This clonotype showed up just once. Its antigen is as yet unknown. With a much larger clone just one base away, this may be a read error. Researchers attached unique molecular identifiers to individual cDNA molecules. TCRdb processed the 5' RACE reads anew with MiXCR; each CDR3 protein has one entry. The profile shows about 76,000 distinct CDR3 sequences, about 11% of them singletons. Per the germline V gene, CDR1 is LGHDT and CDR2 is YNNKEL (reference sequence). The CDR3 has 12 residues. The V gene lost 4 bases and the J gene lost 6 bases, with 6 bases spanning the gap. The specimen was whole blood. This receptor was identified in an adult who was a healthcare worker with PCR-confirmed SARS-CoV-2 infection or an uninfected control (not recorded which). The rearrangement links TRBV3-1 to TRBJ2-2; D is ambiguous. The CDR3 nucleotides are TGTGCCAGCAGCCCCATGGCCGGGGAGCTGTTTTTT. This encodes CASSPMAGELFF. Looking up the rest from reference TRBV3-1 and TRBJ2-2 gives the full variable domain: DTAVSQTPKYLVTQMGNDKSIKCEQNLGHDTMYWYKQDSKKFLKIMFSYNNKELIINETVPNRFSPKSPDKAHLNLHINSLELGDSAVYFCASSPMAGELFFGEGSRLTVL.